The rows below give T cell receptor beta chains drawn from one sample of a study of blood T cell repertoires in COVID-19. The protocol was immunoSEQ multiplex PCR, while the TCRdb copy is restricted to in-frame clones and leaves out a portion. In the table there are roughly 72,000 clones, roughly 80% of which are singletons. Specimen: peripheral blood. The source of these receptors is a man aged 65 to 85 who had recovered from COVID-19. Each CDR3 is given with its conserved first and last residue. The D gene is left open where the match is weak. Rows give clone size only sometimes, using once, few, many, or a class for an expanded clone.

-	TRBV7-9	few	TRBJ1-5	CASSVGGDSNQPQHF	TGTGCCAGCAGCGTAGGGGGGGACAGCAATCAGCCCCAGCATTTT
TRBD2	TRBV7-2	once	TRBJ2-2	CASSSGLALATGELFF	TGTGCCAGCAGCTCCGGACTAGCCCTCGCAACCGGGGAGCTGTTTTTT
TRBD2	TRBV7-9	-	TRBJ2-5	CASSPRTGRGGAETQYF	TGTGCCAGCAGCCCACGGACTGGACGGGGGGGCGCAGAGACCCAGTACTTC
TRBD2	TRBV10-3	few	TRBJ2-3	CAISETGGLTDTQYF	TGTGCCATCAGTGAGACGGGAGGACTCACAGATACGCAGTATTTT
-	TRBV2	-	TRBJ2-7	CASSDNGLPGYEQYF	TGTGCCAGCAGTGATAATGGACTTCCGGGCTACGAGCAGTACTTC
-	TRBV24-1	-	TRBJ2-1	CATSDPYVNEQFF	TGTGCCACCAGTGATCCCTACGTCAATGAGCAGTTCTTC
-	TRBV18	-	TRBJ1-2	CASSPSGAYGYTF	TGTGCCAGCTCACCCAGTGGAGCCTATGGCTACACCTTC
TRBD1	TRBV19	-	TRBJ1-4	CASSMRDGRGYEKLFF	TGTGCCAGTAGTATGAGAGACGGCAGGGGGTATGAAAAACTGTTTTTT
TRBD1	TRBV2	-	TRBJ1-2	CASSEWTGANYGYTF	TGTGCCAGCAGTGAATGGACAGGGGCTAACTATGGCTACACCTTC
TRBD2	TRBV9	-	TRBJ2-3	CASSAGLRGTDTQYF	TGTGCCAGCAGCGCCGGACTGCGGGGGACAGATACGCAGTATTTT
TRBD2	TRBV28	-	TRBJ2-3	CASSFWREGTDTQYF	TGTGCCAGCAGTTTCTGGCGGGAGGGCACAGATACGCAGTATTTT
TRBD1	TRBV28	once	TRBJ2-7	CASSFRDRKLYEQYF	TGTGCCAGCAGTTTCAGGGACAGGAAACTTTACGAGCAGTACTTC
-	TRBV5-1	-	TRBJ2-7	CASSLTGTYEQYF	TGCGCCAGCAGCTTGACAGGGACATACGAGCAGTACTTC
TRBD1	TRBV5-1	-	TRBJ2-2	CASSFEGQANTGELFF	TGCGCCAGCAGCTTCGAGGGACAGGCGAACACCGGGGAGCTGTTTTTT
-	TRBV4-1	-	TRBJ1-2	CASSQVIGVNTAGRSYTF	TGCGCCAGCAGCCAAGTTATTGGAGTCAACACCGCAGGGAGGAGCTACACCTTC
-	TRBV4-1	once	TRBJ2-4	CASSRAGAKNIQYF	TGCGCCAGCAGCCGCGCGGGGGCCAAAAACATTCAGTACTTC
TRBD1	TRBV6-5	-	TRBJ1-2	CASSPDRGNYGYTF	TGTGCCAGCAGCCCAGACAGGGGGAACTATGGCTACACCTTC
TRBD2	TRBV5-1	-	TRBJ2-4	CASSAGLAGGWGKNIQYF	TGCGCCAGCAGCGCGGGACTAGCGGGGGGCTGGGGGAAAAACATTCAGTACTTC
TRBD2	TRBV30	-	TRBJ2-3	CAWSLITAGGPSNTQYF	TGTGCCTGGAGTTTAATCACGGCGGGAGGGCCGTCGAATACGCAGTATTTT
TRBD1	TRBV6-5	-	TRBJ2-7	CASSLSRGFGDEQYF	TGTGCCAGCAGTTTATCCAGGGGGTTCGGGGACGAGCAGTACTTC
TRBD1	TRBV29-1	-	TRBJ1-1	CSVVRGLDTEAFF	TGCAGCGTCGTAAGGGGGCTGGACACTGAAGCTTTCTTT
-	TRBV10-3	-	TRBJ1-2	CAISEAAELDYGYTF	TGTGCCATCAGTGAAGCGGCGGAACTAGACTATGGCTACACCTTC
TRBD1	TRBV28	-	TRBJ2-2	CASRQDRPGELFF	TGTGCCAGCAGACAGGACAGGCCCGGGGAGCTGTTTTTT
-	TRBV7-2	-	TRBJ1-4	CASSLRQARSEKLFF	TGTGCCAGCAGCCTTCGACAGGCTCGCAGTGAAAAACTGTTTTTT
-	TRBV27	-	TRBJ2-5	CASSLQDTQETQYF	TGTGCCAGCAGTTTACAGGACACACAAGAGACCCAGTACTTC
-	TRBV7-2	-	TRBJ2-2	CASSFYRVTGELFF	TGTGCCAGCAGCTTCTACAGGGTAACCGGGGAGCTGTTTTTT
-	TRBV29-1	-	TRBJ1-4	CSAGRTNEKLFF	TGCAGCGCCGGGAGAACTAATGAAAAACTGTTTTTT
TRBD2	TRBV10-3	-	TRBJ2-7	CAISAGGADGEQYF	TGTGCCATCAGTGCGGGAGGGGCGGACGGCGAGCAGTACTTC
-	TRBV27	-	TRBJ1-2	CASSLRGGGYTF	TGTGCCAGCAGTCTTCGGGGGGGTGGCTACACCTTC
-	TRBV18	-	TRBJ1-2	CASSPSEGDHGYTF	TGTGCCAGCTCACCAAGTGAAGGGGATCATGGCTACACCTTC
-	TRBV29-1	-	TRBJ2-7	CSVLVQGSPGEQYF	TGCAGCGTTCTGGTCCAGGGGAGTCCAGGCGAGCAGTACTTC
-	TRBV4-3	once	TRBJ1-3	CASSQDRATVGNTIYF	TGCGCCAGCAGCCAAGATCGTGCGACAGTTGGAAACACCATATATTTT
TRBD1	TRBV7-2	-	TRBJ1-4	CASSSGTVNEKLFF	TGTGCCAGCAGCTCCGGGACAGTCAATGAAAAACTGTTTTTT
-	TRBV7-9	-	TRBJ1-4	CASQPNAGGPEKLFF	TGTGCCAGTCAACCAAACGCGGGGGGGCCTGAAAAACTGTTTTTT
-	TRBV11-2	-	TRBJ2-7	CASSLRRTGGAYEQYF	TGTGCCAGCAGCTTAAGACGGACGGGCGGGGCCTACGAGCAGTACTTC
TRBD2	TRBV5-6	-	TRBJ2-1	CASSPAGTSYFNEQFF	TGTGCCAGCAGCCCGGCCGGGACTAGTTATTTCAATGAGCAGTTCTTC
-	TRBV19	-	TRBJ1-5	CASKDFTTGLGGQPQHF	TGTGCCAGCAAAGACTTCACGACAGGCCTTGGCGGTCAGCCCCAGCATTTT
-	TRBV7-2	few	TRBJ2-7	CASSLGGALVEQYF	TGTGCCAGCAGCTTAGGCGGAGCTCTAGTGGAGCAGTACTTC
TRBD1	TRBV6-2/TRBV6-3	-	TRBJ1-1	CASSRDQRQGNTEAFF	TGTGCCAGCAGTCGAGACCAGAGACAGGGGAACACTGAAGCTTTCTTT
TRBD1	TRBV5-5	-	TRBJ2-7	CASSFQGDNYEQYF	TGTGCCAGCAGCTTTCAGGGGGATAACTACGAGCAGTACTTC
-	TRBV18	-	TRBJ1-2	CASSRTRPQGGSVGYTF	TGTGCCAGCTCACGTACTCGACCTCAGGGTGGAAGTGTAGGCTACACCTTC
-	TRBV6-2/TRBV6-3	-	TRBJ1-2	CASSYDSSYGYTF	TGTGCCAGCAGTTACGACAGCAGCTATGGCTACACCTTC
-	TRBV9	few	TRBJ2-7	CASSVEGQGWGEQYF	TGTGCCAGCAGCGTAGAGGGGCAGGGTTGGGGCGAGCAGTACTTC
-	TRBV28	-	TRBJ2-3	CASSANEIPKTDTQYF	TGTGCCAGCAGTGCGAACGAGATACCTAAGACAGATACGCAGTATTTT
-	TRBV16	-	TRBJ2-7	CASSQSGLSGEQYF	TGTGCCAGCAGCCAATCAGGACTCTCCGGCGAGCAGTACTTC
TRBD1	TRBV29-1	-	TRBJ1-1	CSVGTGASTEAFF	TGCAGCGTTGGTACAGGGGCCAGCACTGAAGCTTTCTTT
-	TRBV28	-	TRBJ1-3	CASYRTDSGNTIYF	TGTGCCAGCTACAGGACAGACTCTGGAAACACCATATATTTT
TRBD2	TRBV29-1	once	TRBJ2-3	CSVEGPRGAGTDTQYF	TGCAGCGTTGAGGGGCCGCGGGGGGCTGGTACAGATACGCAGTATTTT